This TCR beta chain was retrieved from a study of CD8 T cells in ankylosing spondylitis. Study-level points and caveats: For ankylosing spondylitis blood, a TCR beta motif of seven to nine highly homologous variants appeared characteristic.

Using quantitative 5'-RACE with molecular barcodes, the authors made TCR beta libraries. TCRdb reanalysed the 5' RACE reads using MiXCR and keeps one entry per CDR3 protein. The sample has approximately 300,000 distinct CDR3 sequences; under 8.5% are singletons. The CDR3 length is 16 residues. Germline V gene lookup returns CDR1 KGHSH and CDR2 LQKENI. Trimming pared 6 bases from V and 2 bases from J, leaving 18 bases between. This clonotype was seen only a few times. The antigen is not known. This chain links TRBV18 with TRBJ2-3; a weak D match, TRBD2 (5 bases). This receptor was obtained from a male donor with ankylosing spondylitis. Source material: blood, either unsorted or a sorted T cell fraction (not recorded which). The DNA for the CDR3 is TGTGCCAGCTCTCTCCTTTCGGACTTATCCACAGATACGCAGTATTTT. Its translation: CASSLLSDLSTDTQYF.